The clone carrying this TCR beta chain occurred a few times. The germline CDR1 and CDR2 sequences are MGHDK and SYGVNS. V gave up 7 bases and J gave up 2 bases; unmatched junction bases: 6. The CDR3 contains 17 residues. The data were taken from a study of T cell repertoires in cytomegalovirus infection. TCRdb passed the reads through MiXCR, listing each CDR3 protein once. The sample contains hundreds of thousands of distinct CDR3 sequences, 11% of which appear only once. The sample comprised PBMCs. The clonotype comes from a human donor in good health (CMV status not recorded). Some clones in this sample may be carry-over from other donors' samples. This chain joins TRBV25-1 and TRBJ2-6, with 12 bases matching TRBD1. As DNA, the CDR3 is TGTGCCAGCACGGCCGGGACAGGGGGCGCTGGGGCCAACGTCCTGACTTTC. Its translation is CASTAGTGGAGANVLTF. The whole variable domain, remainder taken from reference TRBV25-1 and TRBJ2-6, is EADIYQTPRYLVIGTGKKITLECSQTMGHDKMYWYQQDPGMELHLIHYSYGVNSTEKGDLSSESTVSRIRTEHFPLTLESARPSHTSQYLCASTAGTGGAGANVLTFGAGSRLTVL.